This T cell receptor (beta chain) originates from a study of T cell changes during pregnancy in multiple sclerosis. The repertoire was sequenced with immunoSEQ multiplex PCR; TCRdb's copy has only in-frame clones and lacks some. The data contain tens of thousands of clones, 92% of them singletons. CDR3 size: 16 residues. The V gene's germline CDR1 is ENHRY and CDR2 SYGVKD. Trimming cost V 6 bases and J 4 bases; bases outside gene matches: 14. This sample comprised CD4+ T cells from peripheral blood mononuclear cells, obtained after pregnancy. The receptor was isolated from a female donor with multiple sclerosis, enrolled in a pregnancy study. V usage is TRBV10-3 and J usage is TRBJ1-2, with 7 bases aligning to TRBD1. The chain's CDR3 is CAISIPGQSNLYGYTF. CDR3 in DNA: TGTGCCATCAGCATTCCGGGACAGTCCAACCTCTATGGCTACACCTTC.